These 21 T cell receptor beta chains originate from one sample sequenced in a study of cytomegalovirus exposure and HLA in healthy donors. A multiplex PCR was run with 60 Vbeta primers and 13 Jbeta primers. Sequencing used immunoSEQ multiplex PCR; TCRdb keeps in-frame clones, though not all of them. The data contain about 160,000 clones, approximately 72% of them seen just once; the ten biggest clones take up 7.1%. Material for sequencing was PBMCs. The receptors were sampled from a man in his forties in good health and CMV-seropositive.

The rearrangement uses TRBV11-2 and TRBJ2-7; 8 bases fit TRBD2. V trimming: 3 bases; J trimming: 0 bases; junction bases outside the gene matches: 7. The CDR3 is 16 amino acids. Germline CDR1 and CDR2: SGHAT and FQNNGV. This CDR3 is CASSFPPGGSSYEQYF. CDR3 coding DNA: TGTGCCAGCAGCTTCCCCCCGGGGGGGAGCTCCTACGAGCAGTACTTC.

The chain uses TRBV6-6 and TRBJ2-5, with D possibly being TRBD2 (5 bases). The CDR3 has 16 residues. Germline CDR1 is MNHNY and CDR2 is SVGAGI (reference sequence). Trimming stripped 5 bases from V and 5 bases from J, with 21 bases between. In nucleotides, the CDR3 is TGTGCCAGCAGTCTCCCCCGGAGCGGTGGTGGCGAGACCCAGTACTTC. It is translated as CASSLPRSGGGETQYF.

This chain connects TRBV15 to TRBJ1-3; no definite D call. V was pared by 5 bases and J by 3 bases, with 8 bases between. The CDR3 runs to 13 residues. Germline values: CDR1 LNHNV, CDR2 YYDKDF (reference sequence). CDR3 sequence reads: CATSVASGNTIYF. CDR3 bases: TGTGCCACCAGCGTTGCTAGTGGAAACACCATATATTTT.

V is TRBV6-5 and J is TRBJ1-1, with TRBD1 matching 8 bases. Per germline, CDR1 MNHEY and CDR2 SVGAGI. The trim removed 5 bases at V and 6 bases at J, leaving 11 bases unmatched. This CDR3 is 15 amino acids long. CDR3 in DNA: TGTGCCAGCAGTCCTTCGGACAGGGTGGTACCTGAAGCTTTCTTT. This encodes CASSPSDRVVPEAFF.

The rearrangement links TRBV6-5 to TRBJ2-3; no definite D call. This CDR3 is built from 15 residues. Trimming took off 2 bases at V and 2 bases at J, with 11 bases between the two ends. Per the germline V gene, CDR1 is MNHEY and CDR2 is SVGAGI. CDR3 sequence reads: CASSYLGTTTDTQYF. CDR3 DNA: TGTGCCAGCAGTTACCTTGGCACCACCACAGATACGCAGTATTTT.

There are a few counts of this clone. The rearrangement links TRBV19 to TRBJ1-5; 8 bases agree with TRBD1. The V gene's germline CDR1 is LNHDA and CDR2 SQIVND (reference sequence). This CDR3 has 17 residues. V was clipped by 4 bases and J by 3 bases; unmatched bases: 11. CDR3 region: CASSTGTGRIHNQPQHF. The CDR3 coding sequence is TGTGCCAGTAGTACCGGGACAGGACGAATCCACAATCAGCCCCAGCATTTT.

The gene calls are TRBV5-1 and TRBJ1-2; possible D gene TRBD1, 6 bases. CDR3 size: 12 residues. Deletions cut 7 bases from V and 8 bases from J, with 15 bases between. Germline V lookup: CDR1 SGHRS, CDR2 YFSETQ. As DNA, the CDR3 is TGCGCCAGCCAAGGACGGACAGAGGGCTACACCTTC. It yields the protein CASQGRTEGYTF.

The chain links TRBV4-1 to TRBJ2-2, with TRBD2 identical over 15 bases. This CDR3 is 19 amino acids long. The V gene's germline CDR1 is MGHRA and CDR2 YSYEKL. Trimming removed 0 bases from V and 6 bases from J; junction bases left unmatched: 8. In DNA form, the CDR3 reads TGCGCCAGCAGCCAAGACGGGACTAGCGGGGGGTCCTGGCCCGGGGAGCTGTTTTTT. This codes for CASSQDGTSGGSWPGELFF.

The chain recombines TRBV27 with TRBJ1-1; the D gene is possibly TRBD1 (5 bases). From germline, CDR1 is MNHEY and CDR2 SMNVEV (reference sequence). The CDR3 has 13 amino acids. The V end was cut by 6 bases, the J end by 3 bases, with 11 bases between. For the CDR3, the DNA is TGTGCCAGCAGACCCTCGGGGGACACTGAAGCTTTCTTT. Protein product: CASRPSGDTEAFF.

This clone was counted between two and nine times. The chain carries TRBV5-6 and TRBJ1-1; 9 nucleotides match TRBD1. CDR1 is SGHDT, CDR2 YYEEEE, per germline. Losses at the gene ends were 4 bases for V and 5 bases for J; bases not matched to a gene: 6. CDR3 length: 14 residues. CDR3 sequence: CASSPTGGWTEAFF. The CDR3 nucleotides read TGTGCCAGCAGCCCGACAGGGGGATGGACTGAAGCTTTCTTT. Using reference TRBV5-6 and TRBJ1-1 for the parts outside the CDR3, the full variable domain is DAGVTQSPTHLIKTRGQQVTLRCSPKSGHDTVSWYQQALGQGPQFIFQYYEEEERQRGNFPDRFSGHQFPNYSSELNVNALLLGDSALYLCASSPTGGWTEAFFGQGTRLTVV.

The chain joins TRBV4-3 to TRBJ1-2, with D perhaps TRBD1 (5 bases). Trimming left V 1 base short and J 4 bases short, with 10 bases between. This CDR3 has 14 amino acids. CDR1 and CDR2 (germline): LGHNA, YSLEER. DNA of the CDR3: TGCGCCAGCAGCCAAGGGGGCAGCTCCTATGGCTACACCTTC. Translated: CASSQGGSSYGYTF.

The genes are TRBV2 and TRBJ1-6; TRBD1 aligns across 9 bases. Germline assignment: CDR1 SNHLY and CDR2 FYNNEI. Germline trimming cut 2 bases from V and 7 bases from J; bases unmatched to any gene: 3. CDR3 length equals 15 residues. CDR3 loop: CASSERDRANSPLHF. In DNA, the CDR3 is TGTGCCAGCAGTGAAAGGGACAGGGCCAATTCACCCCTCCACTTT.

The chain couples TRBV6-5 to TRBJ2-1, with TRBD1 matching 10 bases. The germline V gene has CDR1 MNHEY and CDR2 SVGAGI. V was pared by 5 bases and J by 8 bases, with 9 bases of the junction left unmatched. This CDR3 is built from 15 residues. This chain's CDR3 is CASSTPGQGSDEQFF. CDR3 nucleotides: TGTGCCAGCAGTACTCCGGGACAGGGGTCCGATGAGCAGTTCTTC.

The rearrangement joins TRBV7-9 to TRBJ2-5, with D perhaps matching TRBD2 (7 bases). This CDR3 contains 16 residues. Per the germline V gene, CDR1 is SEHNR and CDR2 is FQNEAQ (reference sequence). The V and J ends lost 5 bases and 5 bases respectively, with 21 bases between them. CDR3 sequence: CASSTRRGGVYETQYF. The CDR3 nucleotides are TGTGCCAGCAGCACCAGGAGGGGGGGGGTGTACGAGACCCAGTACTTC.

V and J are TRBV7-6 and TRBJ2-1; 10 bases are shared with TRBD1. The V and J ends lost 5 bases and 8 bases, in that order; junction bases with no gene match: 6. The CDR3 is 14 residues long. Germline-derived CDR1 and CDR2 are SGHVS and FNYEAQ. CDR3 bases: TGTGCCAGCAGCCTTGGGACAGGGGCCGATGAGCAGTTCTTC. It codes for CASSLGTGADEQFF.

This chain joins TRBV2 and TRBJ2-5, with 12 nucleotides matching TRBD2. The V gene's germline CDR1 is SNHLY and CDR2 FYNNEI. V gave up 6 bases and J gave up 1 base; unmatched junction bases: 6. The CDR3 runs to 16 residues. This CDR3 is CASRIGLAGPQETQYF. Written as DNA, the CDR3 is TGTGCCAGCAGGATTGGACTAGCGGGACCCCAAGAGACCCAGTACTTC.

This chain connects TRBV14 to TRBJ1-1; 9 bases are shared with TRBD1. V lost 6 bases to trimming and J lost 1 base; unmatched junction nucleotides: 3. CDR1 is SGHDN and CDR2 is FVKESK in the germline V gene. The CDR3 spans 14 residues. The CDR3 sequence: CASSLQGANTEAFF. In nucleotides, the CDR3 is TGTGCCAGCAGTTTACAGGGGGCGAACACTGAAGCTTTCTTT.

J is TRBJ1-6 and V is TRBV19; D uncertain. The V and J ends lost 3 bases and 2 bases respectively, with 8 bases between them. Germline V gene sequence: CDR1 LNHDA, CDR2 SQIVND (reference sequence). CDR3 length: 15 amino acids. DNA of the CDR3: TGTGCCAGTAGTATCGTACAGACCTATAATTCACCCCTCCACTTT. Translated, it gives CASSIVQTYNSPLHF. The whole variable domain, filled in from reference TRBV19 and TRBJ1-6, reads DGGITQSPKYLFRKEGQNVTLSCEQNLNHDAMYWYRQDPGQGLRLIYYSQIVNDFQKGDIAEGYSVSREKKESFPLTVTSAQKNPTAFYLCASSIVQTYNSPLHFGNGTRLTVT.

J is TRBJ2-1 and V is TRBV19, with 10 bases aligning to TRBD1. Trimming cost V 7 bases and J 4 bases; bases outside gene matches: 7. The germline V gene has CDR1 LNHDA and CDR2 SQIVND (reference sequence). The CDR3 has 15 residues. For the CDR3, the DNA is TGTGCCAGTACCGTTATGGACAGGGGGTACAATGAGCAGTTCTTC. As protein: CASTVMDRGYNEQFF.

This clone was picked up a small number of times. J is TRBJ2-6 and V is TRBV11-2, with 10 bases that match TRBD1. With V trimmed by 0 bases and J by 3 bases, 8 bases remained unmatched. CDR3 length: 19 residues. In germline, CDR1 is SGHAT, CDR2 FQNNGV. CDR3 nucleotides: TGTGCCAGCAGCTTAGATTGGGGACAGGGGTATCGTGGGGCCAACGTCCTGACTTTC. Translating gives CASSLDWGQGYRGANVLTF.

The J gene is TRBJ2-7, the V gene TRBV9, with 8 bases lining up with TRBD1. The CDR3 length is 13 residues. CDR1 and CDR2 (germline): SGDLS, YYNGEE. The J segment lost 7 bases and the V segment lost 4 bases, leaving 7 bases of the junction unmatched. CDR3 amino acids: CASSPTGTGEQYF. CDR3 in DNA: TGTGCCAGCAGCCCTACCGGGACAGGTGAGCAGTACTTC.